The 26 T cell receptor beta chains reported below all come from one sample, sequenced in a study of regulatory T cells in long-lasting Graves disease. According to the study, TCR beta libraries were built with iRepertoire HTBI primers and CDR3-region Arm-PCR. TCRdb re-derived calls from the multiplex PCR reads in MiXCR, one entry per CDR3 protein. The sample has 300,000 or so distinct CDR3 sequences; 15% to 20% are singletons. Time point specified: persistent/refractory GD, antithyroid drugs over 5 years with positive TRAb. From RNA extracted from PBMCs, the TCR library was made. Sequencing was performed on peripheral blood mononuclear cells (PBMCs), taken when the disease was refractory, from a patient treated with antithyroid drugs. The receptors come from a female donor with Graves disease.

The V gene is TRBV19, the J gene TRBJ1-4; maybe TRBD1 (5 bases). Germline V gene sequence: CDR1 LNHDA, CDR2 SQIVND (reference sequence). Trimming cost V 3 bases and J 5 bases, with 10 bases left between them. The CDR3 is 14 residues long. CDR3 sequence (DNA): TGTGCCAGTAGTATTTTGGGGGTAAATGAAAAACTGTTTTTT. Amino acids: CASSILGVNEKLFF.

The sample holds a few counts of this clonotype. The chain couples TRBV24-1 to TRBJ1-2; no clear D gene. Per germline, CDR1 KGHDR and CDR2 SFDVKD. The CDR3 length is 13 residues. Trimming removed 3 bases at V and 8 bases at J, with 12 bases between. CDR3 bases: TGTGCCACCAGTGATCGGCCCCGAGGGGGCTACACCTTC. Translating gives CATSDRPRGGYTF.

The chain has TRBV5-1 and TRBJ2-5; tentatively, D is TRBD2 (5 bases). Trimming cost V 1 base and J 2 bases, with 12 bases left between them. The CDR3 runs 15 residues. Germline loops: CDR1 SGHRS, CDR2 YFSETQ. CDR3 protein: CASSLQLGLQETQYF. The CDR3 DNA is TGCGCCAGCAGCTTGCAACTAGGCCTACAAGAGACCCAGTACTTC.

CDR3: CAWSIGVSSGNTIYF. Written as DNA, the CDR3 is TGTGCCTGGAGTATCGGGGTTTCCTCTGGAAACACCATATATTTT. The chain uses TRBV30 and TRBJ1-3; no reliable D call. The CDR3 covers 15 residues. V dropped 2 bases and J dropped 0 bases, with 11 bases sitting between them. CDR1 GTSNPN and CDR2 SVGIG come from the germline V gene (reference sequence).

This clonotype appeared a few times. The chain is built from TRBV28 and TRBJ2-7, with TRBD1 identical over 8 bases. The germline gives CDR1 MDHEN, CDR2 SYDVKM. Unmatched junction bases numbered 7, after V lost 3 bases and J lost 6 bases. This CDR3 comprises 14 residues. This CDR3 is CASSFTGGPLEQYF. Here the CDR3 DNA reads TGTGCCAGCAGTTTCACAGGGGGGCCGCTCGAGCAGTACTTC.

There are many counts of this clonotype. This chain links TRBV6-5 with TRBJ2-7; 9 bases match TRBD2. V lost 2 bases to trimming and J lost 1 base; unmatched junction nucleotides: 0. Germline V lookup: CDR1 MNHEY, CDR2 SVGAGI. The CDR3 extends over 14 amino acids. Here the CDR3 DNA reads TGTGCCAGCAGTTACCTAGCGGGATCCTACGAGCAGTACTTC. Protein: CASSYLAGSYEQYF.

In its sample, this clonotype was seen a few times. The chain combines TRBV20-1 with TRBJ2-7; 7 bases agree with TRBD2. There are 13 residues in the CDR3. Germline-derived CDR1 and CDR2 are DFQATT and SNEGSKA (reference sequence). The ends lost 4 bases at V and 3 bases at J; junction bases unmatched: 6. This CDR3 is CSAKRGVDYEQYF. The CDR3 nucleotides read TGCAGTGCTAAACGGGGGGTGGACTACGAGCAGTACTTC.

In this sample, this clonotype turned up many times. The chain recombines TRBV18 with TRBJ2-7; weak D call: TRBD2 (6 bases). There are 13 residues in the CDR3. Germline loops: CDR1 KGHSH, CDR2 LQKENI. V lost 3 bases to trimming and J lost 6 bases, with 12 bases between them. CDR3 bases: TGTGCCAGCTCACCCTCGTGGGGAGGCGAGCAGTACTTC. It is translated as CASSPSWGGEQYF.

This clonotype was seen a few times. The CDR3 region is CASSLVTTTYNEQFF. DNA for the CDR3: TGTGCCAGCAGCCTAGTAACTACAACATACAATGAGCAGTTCTTC. The chain combines TRBV11-2 with TRBJ2-1; D uncertain. CDR1 and CDR2 from the germline V gene are SGHAT and FQNNGV. V lost 5 bases and J 4 bases, leaving 15 bases between the germline ends. CDR3 size: 15 residues.

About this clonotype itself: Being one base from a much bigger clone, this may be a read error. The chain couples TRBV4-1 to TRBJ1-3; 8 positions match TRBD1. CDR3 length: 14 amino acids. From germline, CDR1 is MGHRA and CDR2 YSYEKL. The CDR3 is CASSHTGGGNTIHF. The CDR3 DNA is TGCGCCAGCAGCCACACAGGGGGTGGAAACACCATACATTTT.

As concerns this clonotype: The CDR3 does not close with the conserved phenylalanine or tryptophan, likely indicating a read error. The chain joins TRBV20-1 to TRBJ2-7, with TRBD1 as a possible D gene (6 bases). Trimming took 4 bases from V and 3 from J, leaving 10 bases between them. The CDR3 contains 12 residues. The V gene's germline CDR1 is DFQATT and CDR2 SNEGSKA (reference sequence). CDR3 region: CSATLQGYEQYS. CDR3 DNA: TGCAGTGCTACCCTACAGGGCTACGAGCAGTACTCC.

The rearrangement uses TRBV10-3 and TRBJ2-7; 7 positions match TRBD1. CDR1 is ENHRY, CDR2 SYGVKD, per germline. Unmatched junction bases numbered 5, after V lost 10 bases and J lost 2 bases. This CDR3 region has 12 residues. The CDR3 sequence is CATQGTPYEQYF. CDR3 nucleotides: TGTGCCACACAGGGGACCCCCTACGAGCAGTACTTC.

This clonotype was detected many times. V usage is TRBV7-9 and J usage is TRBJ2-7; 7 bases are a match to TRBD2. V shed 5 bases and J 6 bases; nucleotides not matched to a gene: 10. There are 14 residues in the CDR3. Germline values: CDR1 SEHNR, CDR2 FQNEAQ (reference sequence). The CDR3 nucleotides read TGTGCCAGCAGCAGCCTTTGGGACTATTCCGAGCAGTACTTC. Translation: CASSSLWDYSEQYF.

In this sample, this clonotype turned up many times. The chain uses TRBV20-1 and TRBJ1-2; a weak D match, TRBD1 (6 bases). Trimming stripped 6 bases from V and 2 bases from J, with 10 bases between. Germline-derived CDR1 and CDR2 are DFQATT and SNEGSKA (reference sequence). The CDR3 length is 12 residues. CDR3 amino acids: CSAKTGNYGYTF. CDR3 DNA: TGCAGTGCAAAGACAGGAAACTATGGCTACACCTTC.

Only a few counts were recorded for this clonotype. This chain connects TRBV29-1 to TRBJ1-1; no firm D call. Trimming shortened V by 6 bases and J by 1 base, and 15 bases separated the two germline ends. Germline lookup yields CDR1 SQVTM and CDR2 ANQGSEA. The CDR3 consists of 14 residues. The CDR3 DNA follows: TGCAGCGTCCTGTCGCGGGTATCGAACACTGAAGCTTTCTTT. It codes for CSVLSRVSNTEAFF. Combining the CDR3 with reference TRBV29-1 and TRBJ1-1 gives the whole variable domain SAVISQKPSRDICQRGTSLTIQCQVDSQVTMMFWYRQQPGQSLTLIATANQGSEATYESGFVIDKFPISRPNLTFSTLTVSNMSPEDSSIYLCSVLSRVSNTEAFFGQGTRLTVV.

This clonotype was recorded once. The CDR3 region is CASSQVPMWYEQYF. The CDR3 coding sequence is TGTGCCAGCAGCCAAGTACCTATGTGGTACGAGCAGTACTTC. The chain has TRBV3-1 and TRBJ2-7, with no clear D. The CDR3 has 14 amino acids. V gave up 1 base and J gave up 4 bases, with 11 bases separating them. Germline CDR1 reads LGHDT; CDR2 reads YNNKEL (reference sequence).

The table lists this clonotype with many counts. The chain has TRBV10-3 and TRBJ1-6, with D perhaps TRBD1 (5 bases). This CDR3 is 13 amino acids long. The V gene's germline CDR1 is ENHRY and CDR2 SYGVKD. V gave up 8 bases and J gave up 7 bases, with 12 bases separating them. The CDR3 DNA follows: TGTGCCATCGCCAGGGACGGAAATTCACCCCTCCACTTT. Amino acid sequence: CAIARDGNSPLHF.

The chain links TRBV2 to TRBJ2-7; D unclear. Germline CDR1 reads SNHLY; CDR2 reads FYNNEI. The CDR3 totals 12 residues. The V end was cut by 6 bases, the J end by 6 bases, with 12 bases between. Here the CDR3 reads CASSQFAGEQYF. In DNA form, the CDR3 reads TGTGCCAGCAGCCAGTTTGCCGGCGAGCAGTACTTC.

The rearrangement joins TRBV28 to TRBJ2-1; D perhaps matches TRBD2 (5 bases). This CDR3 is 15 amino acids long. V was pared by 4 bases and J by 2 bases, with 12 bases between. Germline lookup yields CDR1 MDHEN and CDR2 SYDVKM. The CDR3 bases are TGTGCCAGCAGTTCGTCGGGGAACACCTACAATGAGCAGTTCTTC. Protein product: CASSSSGNTYNEQFF.

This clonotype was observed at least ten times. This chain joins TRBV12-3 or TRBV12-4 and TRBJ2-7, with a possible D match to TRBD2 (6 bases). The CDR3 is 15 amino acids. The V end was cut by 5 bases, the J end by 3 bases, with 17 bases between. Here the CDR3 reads CASSRDFVGGYEQYF. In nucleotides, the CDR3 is TGTGCCAGCAGTCGGGACTTCGTCGGGGGCTACGAGCAGTACTTC.

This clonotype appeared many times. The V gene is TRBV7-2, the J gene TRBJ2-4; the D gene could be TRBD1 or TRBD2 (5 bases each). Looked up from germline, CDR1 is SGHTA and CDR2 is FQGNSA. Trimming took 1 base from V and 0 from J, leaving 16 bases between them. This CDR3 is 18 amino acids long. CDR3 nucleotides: TGTGCCAGCAGCTTAGGGTTGTCGGGGCCGCTAGCCAAAAACATTCAGTACTTC. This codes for CASSLGLSGPLAKNIQYF.

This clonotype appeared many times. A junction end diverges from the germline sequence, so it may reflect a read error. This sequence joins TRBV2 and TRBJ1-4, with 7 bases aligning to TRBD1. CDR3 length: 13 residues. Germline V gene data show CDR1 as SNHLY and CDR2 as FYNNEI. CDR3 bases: TGTGCCAGCAGTGAATTCGGCGGCAGGGGGAGGGTTTTT. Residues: CASSEFGGRGRVF.

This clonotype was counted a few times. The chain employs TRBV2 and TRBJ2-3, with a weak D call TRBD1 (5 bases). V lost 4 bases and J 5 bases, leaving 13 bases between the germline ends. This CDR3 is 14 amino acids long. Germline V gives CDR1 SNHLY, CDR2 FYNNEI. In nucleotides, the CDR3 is TGTGCCAGCAGTGTAAAGGGGCGGATAGATACGCAGTATTTT. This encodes CASSVKGRIDTQYF.

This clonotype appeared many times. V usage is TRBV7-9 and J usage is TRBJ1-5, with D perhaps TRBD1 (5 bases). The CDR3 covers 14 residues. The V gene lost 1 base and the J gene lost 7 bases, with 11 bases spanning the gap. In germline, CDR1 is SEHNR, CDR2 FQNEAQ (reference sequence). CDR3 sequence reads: CASSLGGARQPQHF. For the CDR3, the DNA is TGTGCCAGCAGCTTAGGAGGGGCCCGGCAGCCCCAGCATTTT.

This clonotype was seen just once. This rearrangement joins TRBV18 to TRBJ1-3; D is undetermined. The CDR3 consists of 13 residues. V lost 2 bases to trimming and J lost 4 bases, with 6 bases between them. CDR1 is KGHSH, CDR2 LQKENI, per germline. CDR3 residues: CASSPSAGNTIYF. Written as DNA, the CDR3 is TGTGCCAGCTCACCATCGGCAGGAAACACCATATATTTT. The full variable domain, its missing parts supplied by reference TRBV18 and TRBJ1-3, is NAGVMQNPRHLVRRRGQEARLRCSPMKGHSHVYWYRQLPEEGLKFMVYLQKENIIDESGMPKERFSAEFPKEGPSILRIQQVVRGDSAAYFCASSPSAGNTIYFGEGSWLTVV.

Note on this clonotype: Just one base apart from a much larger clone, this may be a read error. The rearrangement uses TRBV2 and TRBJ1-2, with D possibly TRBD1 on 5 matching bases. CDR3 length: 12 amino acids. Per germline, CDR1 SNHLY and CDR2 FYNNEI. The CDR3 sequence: CAGSDSTYGYTF. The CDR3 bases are TGTGCCGGCAGTGACAGTACTTATGGCTACACCTTC.